These 11 T cell receptor beta chains share one sample of origin, sequenced in a study of beta chain features in type 1 diabetes. Study results and caveats: TCRB CDR3 length was moderately but significantly reduced in all four CD4+ subsets of Type 1 diabetes patients.

Reverse transcription of all isolated RNA meant that expressed TCRB transcripts were sequenced. Clones were sequenced by immunoSEQ multiplex PCR, and TCRdb holds only the in-frame ones, with some missing. The sample lists some 170,000 clones; 63% were seen once. These TCRs are of unknown antigen specificity. Sequencing input: naive CD4+ T cells from blood. Receptors were obtained from a man younger than 40 with type 1 diabetes.

To note about this clone: A read error may account for a junction end that differs from germline. The J gene is TRBJ2-3, the V gene TRBV13, with TRBD1 matching 8 bases. Germline values: CDR1 PRHDT, CDR2 FYEKMQ (reference sequence). This CDR3 is 13 amino acids long. The CDR3 nucleotides are TGTGCCTGCAGACAGGGGATAACAGATACGCAGTATTTT. Protein sequence: CACRQGITDTQYF.

This clone was observed a few times. The chain employs TRBV4-3 and TRBJ2-1; tentatively, D is TRBD1 (6 bases). Looked up from germline, CDR1 is LGHNA and CDR2 is YSLEER. The CDR3 has 16 residues. The V end lost 5 bases, the J end lost 0 bases, and 14 bases lay between the germline ends. This CDR3 is CASSSYTGSSYNEQFF. The CDR3 coding sequence is TGCGCCAGCAGCTCGTATACAGGGAGCTCCTACAATGAGCAGTTCTTC.

V and J are TRBV6-5 and TRBJ1-5; TRBD1 matches 8 bases. The V gene end was trimmed by 0 bases and the J gene end by 7 bases; junction bases not matched to a gene: 2. The CDR3 is 14 residues long. CDR1 MNHEY and CDR2 SVGAGI come from the germline V gene. The CDR3 reads CASSYSDRDQPQHF. The DNA of the CDR3 is TGTGCCAGCAGTTACTCGGACAGGGACCAGCCCCAGCATTTT.

The chain employs TRBV4-3 and TRBJ2-5; 11 bases are a match to TRBD2. The germline CDR1 and CDR2 sequences are LGHNA and YSLEER. V was pared by 4 bases and J by 0 bases, with 13 bases of the junction left unmatched. The CDR3 is 19 residues long. Written as DNA, the CDR3 is TGCGCCAGCAGCCTCAACCCCGTGGCTAGCGGGGGGTACCAAGAGACCCAGTACTTC. This gives the protein CASSLNPVASGGYQETQYF.

This clone was counted between two and nine times. The V gene is TRBV30, the J gene TRBJ2-2; 13 bases match TRBD2. Germline V lookup: CDR1 GTSNPN, CDR2 SVGIG (reference sequence). The CDR3 spans 17 residues. Trimming removed 1 base from V and 4 bases from J; junction bases left unmatched: 6. The CDR3 DNA reads as TGTGCCTGGAGTGCCCACCGGACTAGCGGGGGCACCGGGGAGCTGTTTTTT. Encoded protein: CAWSAHRTSGGTGELFF.

This clone turned up a few times. The chain links TRBV7-2 to TRBJ2-1; 11 bases align to TRBD2. This CDR3 has 14 amino acids. Germline trimming cut 5 bases from V and 8 bases from J; bases unmatched to any gene: 5. The germline CDR1 and CDR2 sequences are SGHTA and FQGNSA. DNA for the CDR3: TGTGCCAGCAGCCGTCTGACTAGCGGGGATGAGCAGTTCTTC. It is translated as CASSRLTSGDEQFF.

This chain joins TRBV29-1 and TRBJ2-7, with 8 bases aligning to TRBD1. J lost 0 bases, V lost 6 bases, and 7 bases had no gene match. Germline V lookup: CDR1 SQVTM, CDR2 ANQGSEA. The CDR3 is made up of 14 amino acids. CDR3 in DNA: TGCAGCGTCTCGCCGGGACAGGACTCCTACGAGCAGTACTTC. Encoded protein: CSVSPGQDSYEQYF.

This clone turned up a few times. V and J are TRBV9 and TRBJ2-7; 7 nucleotides align to TRBD2. J lost 2 bases, V lost 0 bases, and 5 bases had no gene match. Germline loops: CDR1 SGDLS, CDR2 YYNGEE. The CDR3 loop spans 15 amino acids. The CDR3 here is CASSVAGGGTYEQYF. In DNA, the CDR3 is TGTGCCAGCAGCGTAGCGGGGGGAGGAACCTACGAGCAGTACTTC.

This clone has just a few counts. This chain uses TRBV7-9 with TRBJ2-1; TRBD1 agrees at 8 bases. Germline assignment: CDR1 SEHNR and CDR2 FQNEAQ (reference sequence). This CDR3 is built from 13 residues. V shed 0 bases and J 14 bases; nucleotides not matched to a gene: 6. The CDR3 here is CASSLADRDRKFF. The DNA of the CDR3 is TGTGCCAGCAGCTTAGCGGACAGGGATCGGAAGTTCTTC.

J is TRBJ2-5 and V is TRBV7-6, with D hard to call. This CDR3 is 14 amino acids long. The ends were cut back, 1 base at V and 2 bases at J, with 8 bases in the middle. Germline loops: CDR1 SGHVS, CDR2 FNYEAQ. CDR3 amino acids: CASSLEWLQETQYF. The DNA of the CDR3 is TGTGCCAGCAGCTTAGAATGGCTACAAGAGACCCAGTACTTC.

This clone has more than one count but fewer than ten. V usage is TRBV13 and J usage is TRBJ1-6; 10 bases match TRBD1. V lost 4 bases and J lost 7; bases outside the gene matches: 1. The CDR3 has 14 amino acids. Germline assignment: CDR1 PRHDT and CDR2 FYEKMQ (reference sequence). The CDR3 sequence: CASSWDRGNSPLHF. The CDR3, as DNA: TGTGCCAGCAGCTGGGACAGGGGCAATTCACCCCTCCACTTT.